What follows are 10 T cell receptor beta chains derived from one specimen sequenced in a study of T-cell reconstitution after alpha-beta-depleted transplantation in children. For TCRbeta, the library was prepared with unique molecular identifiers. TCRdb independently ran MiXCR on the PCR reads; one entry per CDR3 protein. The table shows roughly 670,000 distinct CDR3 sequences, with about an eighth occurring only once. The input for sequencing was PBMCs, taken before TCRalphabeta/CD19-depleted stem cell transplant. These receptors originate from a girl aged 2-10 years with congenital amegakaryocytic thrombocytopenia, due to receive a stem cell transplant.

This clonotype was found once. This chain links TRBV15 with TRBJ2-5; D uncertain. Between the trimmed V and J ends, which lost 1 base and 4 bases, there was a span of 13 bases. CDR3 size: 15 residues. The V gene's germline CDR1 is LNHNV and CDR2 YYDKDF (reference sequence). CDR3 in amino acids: CATSRGGTVTETQYF. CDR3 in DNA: TGTGCCACCAGCAGAGGGGGTACTGTGACAGAGACCCAGTACTTC.

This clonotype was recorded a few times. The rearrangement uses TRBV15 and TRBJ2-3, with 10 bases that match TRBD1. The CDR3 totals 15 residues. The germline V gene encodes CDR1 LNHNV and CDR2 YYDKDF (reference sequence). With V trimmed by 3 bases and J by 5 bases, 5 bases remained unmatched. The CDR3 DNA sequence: TGTGCCACCAGCAGTAGACAGGGGGCCGGAGATACGCAGTATTTT. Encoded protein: CATSSRQGAGDTQYF.

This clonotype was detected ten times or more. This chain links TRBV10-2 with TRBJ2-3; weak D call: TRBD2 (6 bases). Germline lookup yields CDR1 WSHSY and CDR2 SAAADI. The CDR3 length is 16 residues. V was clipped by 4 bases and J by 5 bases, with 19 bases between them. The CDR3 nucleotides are TGCGCCAGCAGTGTGATGACGGGAGAGCTGGTAGATACGCAGTATTTT. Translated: CASSVMTGELVDTQYF.

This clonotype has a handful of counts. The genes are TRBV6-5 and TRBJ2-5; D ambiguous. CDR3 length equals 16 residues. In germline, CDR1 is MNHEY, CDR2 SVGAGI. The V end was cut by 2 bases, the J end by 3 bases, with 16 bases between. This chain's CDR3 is CASSYLLPNAKETQYF. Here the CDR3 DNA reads TGTGCCAGCAGTTACCTCTTACCCAATGCCAAAGAGACCCAGTACTTC.

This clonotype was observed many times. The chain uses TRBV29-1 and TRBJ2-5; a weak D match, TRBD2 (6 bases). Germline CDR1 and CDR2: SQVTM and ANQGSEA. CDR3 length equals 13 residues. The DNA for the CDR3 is TGCTCCCTCGGGGGAAGCGAACAAGAGACCCAGTACTTC. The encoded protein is CSLGGSEQETQYF.

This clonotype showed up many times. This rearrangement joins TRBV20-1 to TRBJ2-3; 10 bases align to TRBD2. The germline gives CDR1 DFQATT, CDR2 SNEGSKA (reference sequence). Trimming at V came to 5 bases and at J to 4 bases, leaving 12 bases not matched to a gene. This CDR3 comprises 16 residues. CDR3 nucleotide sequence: TGCAGTGCTGGCCGCTCTAGCGGGAGTTCCGCAGATACGCAGTATTTT. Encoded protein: CSAGRSSGSSADTQYF.

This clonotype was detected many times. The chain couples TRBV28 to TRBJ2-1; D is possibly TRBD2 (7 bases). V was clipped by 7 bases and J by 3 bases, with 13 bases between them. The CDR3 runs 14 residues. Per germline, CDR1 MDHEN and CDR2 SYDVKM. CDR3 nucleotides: TGTGCCAGCATTGGGGGGGGCAGCTACAATGAGCAGTTCTTC. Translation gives CASIGGGSYNEQFF.

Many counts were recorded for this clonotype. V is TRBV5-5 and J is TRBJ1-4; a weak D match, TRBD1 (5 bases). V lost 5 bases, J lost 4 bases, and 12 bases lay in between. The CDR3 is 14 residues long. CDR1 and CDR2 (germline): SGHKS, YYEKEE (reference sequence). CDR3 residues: CASRQGSYNEKLFF. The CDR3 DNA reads TGTGCCAGCAGGCAGGGCAGCTATAATGAAAAACTGTTTTTT.

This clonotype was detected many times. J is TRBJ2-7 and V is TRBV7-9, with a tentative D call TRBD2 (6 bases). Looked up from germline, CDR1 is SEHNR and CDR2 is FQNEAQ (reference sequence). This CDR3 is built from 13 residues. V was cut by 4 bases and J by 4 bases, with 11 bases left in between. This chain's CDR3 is CASSSDYQYEQYF. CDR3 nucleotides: TGTGCCAGCAGCTCGGACTACCAATACGAGCAGTACTTC.

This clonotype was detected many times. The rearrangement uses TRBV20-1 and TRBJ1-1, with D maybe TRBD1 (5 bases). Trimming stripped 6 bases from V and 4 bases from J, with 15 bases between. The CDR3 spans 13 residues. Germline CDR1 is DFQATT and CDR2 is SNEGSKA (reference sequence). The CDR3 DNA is TGCAGTGCCGAGTTGGGGGGGTTCACTGAAGCTTTCTTT. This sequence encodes CSAELGGFTEAFF.